One TCR beta chain is described in this entry. This clone's antigen is unknown. Nothing much larger sits one base from this clone, and base qualities are not available. The sample originates from a study of blood T cell repertoires in COVID-19 (dated by TCRdb to about 2020). General notes on the study: Samples from collaborators originated in the United States, Italy and Spain and spanned both the acute and convalescent phases of COVID-19. The prospective study material was composed of cDNA or gDNA derived from T cells, B-cell-depleted T cells, or PBMCs. Subjects who had been exposed to COVID-19, were actively infected with it, or had recovered from it provided the deeply sampled blood TCRbeta repertoires that made up the dataset. A freely available public database, intended as a resource for researchers studying the immune response to SARS-CoV-2, is where the repertoires were released. The samples were drawn from two sources: the first 160 participants of the ongoing ImmuneRACE study, and approximately 1,300 subjects contributed by 6 global collaborators. A de-identified subject ID, COVID-19 status, age in years and sex were almost always included in the sample metadata. Where available, HLA class I and class II types were taken from metadata supplied by the sample provider and were not determined by assay-based typing.

The immunoSEQ Assay, a bias-controlled multiplex PCR, was used to amplify TCRbeta CDR3 regions from genomic DNA. The original pipeline was this. The number of nucleated cells in each sample was estimated by amplification of reference gene primers within the assay. Sequence reads were collapsed and filtered to measure the absolute abundance of every unique TCRbeta CDR3 rearrangement. For each sample, productive Simpson clonality was calculated as the square root of Simpson's diversity index over productive rearrangements. The table was pulled from immuneACCESS by TCRdb, which kept in-frame rearrangements only. Such tables lose some clones; where checked, under half of the loss comes from unresolved V genes, and the rest has no known cause. V, J and clone size reflect that table, while D and trimming were determined from the DNA. The sample table records around 210,000 clones; more than 80% of these occur just once. The top ten clones comprise 6.5% to 9% of the sample.

Trimmed from V: 6 bases; trimmed from J: 5 bases; junction bases lacking a gene match: 6. CDR1 and CDR2 are read off the germline V gene (reference sequence) as LNHDA and SQIVND. Including cysteine and phenylalanine, the CDR3 has 14 amino acids. The DNA shown is the 42-base CDR3, in frame from base 1. Here is what the overall study found, with its caveats: The quantity of clinical and demographic metadata differed by source and by participant and was supplied without curation.

In the prospective study, participants were roughly 18 to 100 years old, resided in around 25 geographic areas of the United States, and were enrolled through a virtual design. In the prospective study, participants were assigned to cohorts based on the clinical history participants reported in a screening survey and a study questionnaire. For ImmuneRACE Cohort 3, a participant was defined as recovered based on two consecutive negative NP/OP PCR tests, clearance by a healthcare professional, or resolution of symptoms. Each participant in the prospective study had whole blood, serum and a nasopharyngeal or oropharyngeal swab collected by mobile phlebotomists. Participants in the prospective study had the option to provide additional blood draws and questionnaires over a roughly two-month period. Blood samples from the prospective study were shipped frozen or at room temperature prior to DNA extraction.

The sequenced sample consisted of PBMCs or T cells enriched from blood (not recorded which). The source of this sequence is a woman under 30 who had recovered from COVID-19. This receptor chain uses TRBV19 and TRBJ2-5; TRBD1 fits 10 bases in the junction. The CDR3 protein: CASSDRGQSETQYF. The nucleotide sequence reads as follows: TGTGCCAGTAGCGACAGGGGGCAATCGGAGACCCAGTACTTC. Joined to the reference TRBV19 and TRBJ2-5 proteins, this CDR3 gives the full variable domain: DGGITQSPKYLFRKEGQNVTLSCEQNLNHDAMYWYRQDPGQGLRLIYYSQIVNDFQKGDIAEGYSVSREKKESFPLTVTSAQKNPTAFYLCASSDRGQSETQYFGPGTRLLVL.